Listed below are T cell receptor beta chains from one sample, sequenced in a study of somatic mutations in cytotoxic T cells in rheumatoid arthritis. TCRdb's table, derived via immunoSEQ multiplex PCR, lists solely in-frame clones and lacks some. This table has roughly 4,500 clones, 89% appearing once. The sequenced sample consisted of CD8+ T cells sorted from blood. The receptors were sampled from a woman aged 70 to 79 with rheumatoid arthritis. Both conserved end residues are part of each CDR3. The D gene is left open where the match is weak. Some rows have no size entry. The others give once, few or many, or a class for an expanded clone.

DNA | CDR3 | size | J | length | V | D
TGTGCCAGCAGCGTAGACCGGGGGGCCCCCGGGGAGCAGTTCTTC | CASSVDRGAPGEQFF | once | TRBJ2-1 | 15 | TRBV9 | NA
TGCGCCAGCAGCCAAGAAGACAGGGAGAACACTGAAGCTTTCTTT | CASSQEDRENTEAFF | NA | TRBJ1-1 | 15 | TRBV4-1 | TRBD1
TGTGCCAGCAGTGAAGCAGGGAGGGGGGCCAAAAACATTCAGTACTTC | CASSEAGRGAKNIQYF | NA | TRBJ2-4 | 16 | TRBV2 | NA
TGTGCCAGCAGCGTGGGGGACAGCGCCTACGAGCAGTACTTC | CASSVGDSAYEQYF | NA | TRBJ2-7 | 14 | TRBV9 | TRBD1